The 22 T cell receptor beta chains below come from one sample, sequenced in a study of blood T cell repertoires in COVID-19. The method was immunoSEQ multiplex PCR; TCRdb's version includes in-frame clones alone and lacks a portion of them. The sample lists approximately 230,000 clones; about four fifths were seen once. Specimen: peripheral blood. These receptors all stem from a man older than 75 with acute or convalescent COVID-19.

The CDR3 nucleotides read TGTGCCAGCAGTCTTCTGGGGGGGCCCGGTCGAGGTGGTAATCAGCCCCAGCATTTT. Its protein is CASSLLGGPGRGGNQPQHF. The chain is built from TRBV7-8 and TRBJ1-5, with D possibly TRBD1 on 6 matching bases. CDR1 is SGHVS, CDR2 FQNEAQ, per germline. This CDR3 comprises 19 residues. Trimming shortened V by 6 bases and J by 4 bases, and 28 bases separated the two germline ends.

The V and J genes are TRBV7-9 and TRBJ2-4, with 9 bases matching TRBD1. CDR1 SEHNR and CDR2 FQNEAQ come from the germline V gene (reference sequence). CDR3 length: 17 amino acids. With V trimmed by 4 bases and J by 7 bases, 14 bases remained unmatched. CDR3 residues: CASSSPGQGSRGNIQYF. CDR3 in DNA: TGTGCCAGCAGCTCTCCGGGACAGGGCTCTAGGGGTAACATTCAGTACTTC.

This chain joins TRBV10-3 and TRBJ1-5; 10 nucleotides match TRBD1. V was pared by 4 bases and J by 1 base, with 1 base of the junction left unmatched. CDR1 is ENHRY, CDR2 SYGVKD, per germline. There are 15 residues in the CDR3. CDR3 in DNA: TGTGCCATCAGTGGGGGACAGGGGAGCAATCAGCCCCAGCATTTT. Its translation is CAISGGQGSNQPQHF.

The chain links TRBV6-5 to TRBJ1-3, with unresolved D. Trimming removed 7 bases at V and 1 base at J, with 11 bases between. The CDR3 is made up of 14 amino acids. CDR1 and CDR2 (germline): MNHEY, SVGAGI. As DNA, the CDR3 is TGTGCCAGCAAAAGGAGCTTTTCTGGAAACACCATATATTTT. Translation: CASKRSFSGNTIYF.

By share, this clone ranks as medium-sized. The chain combines TRBV29-1 with TRBJ1-4; 9 bases line up with TRBD1. Trimming cost V 6 bases and J 0 bases; bases outside gene matches: 2. The CDR3 totals 14 residues. In germline, CDR1 is SQVTM, CDR2 ANQGSEA. The CDR3 coding sequence is TGCAGCGTGGGACAGGGCGCAACTAATGAAAAACTGTTTTTT. Its protein product is CSVGQGATNEKLFF.

The chain couples TRBV9 to TRBJ1-1, with 7 bases lining up with TRBD1. With 6 bases clipped from V and 8 bases from J, the junction kept 10 bases outside the gene matches. Germline V CDR1 and CDR2: SGDLS, YYNGEE. This CDR3 contains 13 residues. The CDR3 region is CASTFDRDGEAFF. CDR3 bases: TGTGCCAGCACCTTCGACAGGGACGGGGAAGCTTTCTTT.

The chain carries TRBV27 and TRBJ2-3; no reliable D call. Germline CDR1 is MNHEY and CDR2 is SMNVEV (reference sequence). This CDR3 has 17 residues. Trimming pared 6 bases from V and 0 bases from J, leaving 19 bases between. The DNA of the CDR3 is TGTGCCAGCAGAGTTGGGCACAGCTTATCTAGCACAGATACGCAGTATTTT. It yields the protein CASRVGHSLSSTDTQYF.

The V gene is TRBV5-1, the J gene TRBJ2-5; 15 bases line up with TRBD2. Unmatched junction bases numbered 10, after V lost 0 bases and J lost 4 bases. The CDR3 is 19 residues long. Germline CDR1 SGHRS, CDR2 YFSETQ. CDR3 in amino acids: CASSLDPGLAGGPRETQYF. CDR3 coding DNA: TGCGCCAGCAGCTTGGATCCCGGACTAGCGGGAGGGCCGCGAGAGACCCAGTACTTC.

The chain links TRBV12-3 or TRBV12-4 to TRBJ2-4; D possibly corresponds to TRBD1 (6 bases). The CDR3 loop spans 13 amino acids. Trimming shortened V by 6 bases and J by 6 bases, and 12 bases separated the two germline ends. The CDR3, as DNA: TGTGCCAGCAGGACCGGGACAACAAACATTCAGTACTTC. Translated, it gives CASRTGTTNIQYF.

This clone was counted only a few times. This chain connects TRBV10-3 to TRBJ1-1; 7 positions match TRBD1. This CDR3 comprises 15 residues. V was clipped by 3 bases and J by 3 bases; unmatched bases: 7. Germline CDR1 reads ENHRY; CDR2 reads SYGVKD. In DNA form, the CDR3 reads TGTGCCATCAGTGACTCGACAGGGAAGTACACTGAAGCTTTCTTT. This translates into CAISDSTGKYTEAFF.

This chain uses TRBV19 with TRBJ2-1; D gene uncertain. Trimming took off 5 bases at V and 7 bases at J, with 9 bases between the two ends. CDR3 length: 12 residues. CDR1 and CDR2 from the germline V gene are LNHDA and SQIVND (reference sequence). The CDR3 sequence is CASSLLKNEQFF. The CDR3 nucleotides read TGTGCCAGTAGTCTTTTAAAAAATGAGCAGTTCTTC. The whole variable domain, remainder taken from reference TRBV19 and TRBJ2-1, is DGGITQSPKYLFRKEGQNVTLSCEQNLNHDAMYWYRQDPGQGLRLIYYSQIVNDFQKGDIAEGYSVSREKKESFPLTVTSAQKNPTAFYLCASSLLKNEQFFGPGTRLTVL.

V and J are TRBV12-3 or TRBV12-4 and TRBJ1-2; TRBD1 matches at 7 bases. The CDR3 extends over 13 amino acids. The V and J ends lost 6 bases and 4 bases, in that order; junction bases with no gene match: 5. CDR3 region: CASSKQGPYGYTF. CDR3 nucleotides: TGTGCCAGCAGCAAACAGGGGCCCTATGGCTACACCTTC.

This clone was recorded a few times. This CDR3 reads CASRSLLTNEKLFF. As DNA, the CDR3 is TGTGCCAGCCGAAGCCTGTTAACTAATGAAAAACTGTTTTTT. The V gene is TRBV19, the J gene TRBJ1-4; the D is unclear. The CDR3 has 14 residues. V dropped 9 bases and J dropped 1 base, with 12 bases sitting between them. Germline loops: CDR1 LNHDA, CDR2 SQIVND (reference sequence).

The V and J genes are TRBV28 and TRBJ2-7; 9 bases agree with TRBD1. The CDR3 loop spans 15 amino acids. Germline CDR1 is MDHEN and CDR2 is SYDVKM. The V segment lost 2 bases and the J segment 4 bases; nucleotides outside the gene matches: 6. CDR3 sequence reads: CASSLPQGTGYEQYF. DNA of the CDR3: TGTGCCAGCAGTTTACCCCAAGGGACAGGGTACGAGCAGTACTTC. The variable domain in full, completed from reference TRBV28 and TRBJ2-7, reads DVKVTQSSRYLVKRTGEKVFLECVQDMDHENMFWYRQDPGLGLRLIYFSYDVKMKEKGDIPEGYSVSREKKERFSLILESASTNQTSMYLCASSLPQGTGYEQYFGPGTRLTVT.

This clone was seen a few times. This chain uses TRBV7-2 with TRBJ1-1; possibly TRBD1 for D (5 bases). Germline CDR1 reads SGHTA; CDR2 reads FQGNSA. V was trimmed by 4 bases and J by 0 bases, leaving 12 bases between them. The CDR3 is 15 amino acids. The CDR3 region is CASSSGGGVNTEAFF. In nucleotides, the CDR3 is TGTGCCAGCAGCTCAGGCGGGGGGGTGAACACTGAAGCTTTCTTT.

The rearrangement joins TRBV23-1 to TRBJ1-4; a possible D gene is TRBD1 (6 bases). TRBV23-1 is identified as an open reading frame with a role that is uncertain. The CDR3 is 16 residues long. Trimming cost V 4 bases and J 0 bases, with 12 bases left between them. The CDR3 DNA reads TGCGCCAGCAGTCTCAGACAGGTTGCAACTAATGAAAAACTGTTTTTT. Its protein is CASSLRQVATNEKLFF.

V usage is TRBV6-6 and J usage is TRBJ2-3; D tentatively reads TRBD1 or TRBD2 (5 bases each). CDR1 is MNHNY, CDR2 SVGAGI, per germline (reference sequence). V lost 5 bases to trimming and J lost 2 bases, with 11 bases between them. This CDR3 spans 14 amino acids. As DNA, the CDR3 is TGTGCCAGCAGTCAGGGAGTCGACACAGATACGCAGTATTTT. It is translated as CASSQGVDTDTQYF.

The V and J genes are TRBV29-1 and TRBJ2-2, with TRBD2 matching 7 bases. CDR1 SQVTM and CDR2 ANQGSEA come from the germline V gene. The trim removed 5 bases at V and 7 bases at J, leaving 10 bases unmatched. CDR3 length equals 14 residues. CDR3 sequence (DNA): TGCAGCGTTCGGGGTGGGAGGGACGTCGGGGAGCTGTTTTTT. It is translated as CSVRGGRDVGELFF.

This clone was picked up many times. J is TRBJ2-7 and V is TRBV18; 8 bases match TRBD1. CDR1 KGHSH and CDR2 LQKENI come from the germline V gene. CDR3 length: 14 residues. V shed 2 bases, J shed 6 bases, and the junction held 6 bases outside the gene matches. The CDR3 nucleotides read TGTGCCAGCTCACCAAACGGACAGGGATCCGAGCAGTACTTC. Translated: CASSPNGQGSEQYF.

The rearrangement uses TRBV5-4 and TRBJ2-6; a possible D gene is TRBD2 (6 bases). V shed 4 bases and J shed 4 bases, with 12 bases lying between them. The CDR3 is made up of 15 amino acids. CDR1 is SGHNT, CDR2 YYREEE, per germline (reference sequence). Here the CDR3 DNA reads TGTGCCAGCAGCCGCCAGGCGGGAGGGGCCAACGTCCTGACTTTC. This gives the protein CASSRQAGGANVLTF.

This clone was detected only once. This chain joins TRBV5-1 and TRBJ2-2, with TRBD1 matching 7 bases. Germline lookup yields CDR1 SGHRS and CDR2 YFSETQ. CDR3 length: 15 amino acids. Trimming removed 3 bases from V and 5 bases from J; junction bases left unmatched: 7. The CDR3 protein is CASSSGTAGTGELFF. The CDR3 DNA follows: TGCGCCAGCAGCTCCGGGACAGCTGGGACCGGGGAGCTGTTTTTT.

V gene TRBV7-6 combines with J gene TRBJ2-3; perhaps TRBD2 as D (6 bases). The CDR3 has 17 residues. The V and J ends lost 2 bases and 1 base respectively, with 16 bases between them. Germline V gene sequence: CDR1 SGHVS, CDR2 FNYEAQ. CDR3 loop: CASSLKSGRERTDTQYF. CDR3 nucleotides: TGTGCCAGCAGCTTAAAGAGTGGGCGGGAACGCACAGATACGCAGTATTTT.